The 8 T cell receptor beta chains below all came from one sample that was sequenced in a study of neurological immune-mediated disorders. TCRdb independently ran MiXCR on the 5' RACE reads; one entry per CDR3 protein. The sample lists about 66,000 distinct CDR3 sequences; 3.4% were seen once. Sequencing used PBMCs. Source of these receptors: a man between 40 and 49 years old with multiple sclerosis.

Ten or more counts support this clonotype. The V gene is TRBV20-1, the J gene TRBJ2-1; 15 nucleotides match TRBD2. This CDR3 is built from 18 residues. Germline CDR1 and CDR2: DFQATT and SNEGSKA (reference sequence). The junction had 10 bases not matched to a gene; V was cut back by 5 bases and J by 2 bases. In nucleotides, the CDR3 is TGCAGTGCTGAGGGACTAGCGGGAGGTAGTGGGGCCTACAATGAGCAGTTCTTC. Translating gives CSAEGLAGGSGAYNEQFF.

Many counts were recorded for this clonotype. The genes are TRBV15 and TRBJ1-2; D ambiguous. CDR3 length: 15 residues. The V end was cut by 0 bases, the J end by 2 bases, with 10 bases between. Germline V CDR1 and CDR2: LNHNV, YYDKDF (reference sequence). The CDR3 coding sequence is TGTGCCACCAGCAGAGATTTGGGCAGAAACTATGGCTACACCTTC. It encodes CATSRDLGRNYGYTF.

The genes are TRBV12-3 or TRBV12-4 and TRBJ2-1; D call uncertain. The V end was cut by 1 base, the J end by 4 bases, with 11 bases between. There are 15 residues in the CDR3. CDR3 nucleotide sequence: TGTGCCAGCAGTTTAGACTCGCCCCAATACAATGAGCAGTTCTTC. Translated: CASSLDSPQYNEQFF.

There are a few counts of this clonotype. This may be a read error, as it is one base from a much larger clone. This chain uses TRBV24-1 with TRBJ2-3; 9 positions agree with TRBD1. Unmatched junction bases numbered 10, after V lost 0 bases and J lost 1 base. The germline V gene has CDR1 KGHDR and CDR2 SFDVKD. The CDR3 length is 19 residues. This chain's CDR3 is CATSDLYQPGQGRTDTQYF. As DNA, the CDR3 is TGTGCCACCAGTGATTTGTACCAGCCGGGACAGGGACGCACAGATACGCAGTATTTT.

This clonotype was recorded at least ten times. The CDR3 DNA follows: TGTGCCAGCAGGGAGGGGGCGACCCGAATTTCCTACAATGAGCAGTTCTTC. Residues: CASREGATRISYNEQFF. The chain joins TRBV27 to TRBJ2-1, with D perhaps TRBD1 (7 bases). The V gene's germline CDR1 is MNHEY and CDR2 SMNVEV (reference sequence). CDR3 length: 17 amino acids. Trimming cost V 6 bases and J 1 base, with 19 bases left between them.

This clonotype was found many times. The rearrangement links TRBV12-3 or TRBV12-4 to TRBJ2-5, with D possibly matching TRBD1 (8 bases). The CDR3 totals 14 residues. V was pared by 6 bases and J by 5 bases, with 16 bases between. CDR3 region: CASSPQGGKETQYF. CDR3 nucleotide sequence: TGTGCCAGCAGCCCACAGGGGGGGAAGGAGACCCAGTACTTC.

This clonotype was counted many times. This chain links TRBV7-9 with TRBJ2-7, with a tentative D call TRBD2 (7 bases). The CDR3 loop spans 14 amino acids. V was shortened by 5 bases and J by 6 bases, with 17 bases between the two germline ends. Germline V gene lookup returns CDR1 SEHNR and CDR2 FQNEAQ (reference sequence). The CDR3 reads CASSPPGGGGEQYF. In nucleotides, the CDR3 is TGTGCCAGCAGCCCTCCCGGGGGAGGGGGCGAGCAGTACTTC.

This clonotype was counted a single time. The chain carries TRBV27 and TRBJ1-2; D may be TRBD1 (5 bases). CDR3 length equals 13 residues. Per germline, CDR1 MNHEY and CDR2 SMNVEV (reference sequence). V shed 8 bases and J shed 12 bases, with 22 bases lying between them. The CDR3 is CASGQTVGGGHTF. DNA of the CDR3: TGTGCCAGCGGGCAGACAGTGGGCGGAGGCCACACCTTC.